Below are 10 T cell receptor beta chains sequenced from a single sample in a study of blood T cell repertoires in COVID-19. TCRdb's table, derived via immunoSEQ multiplex PCR, lists solely in-frame clones and lacks some. The table has around 130,000 clones, over 80% seen once. The sequencing input was peripheral blood. These receptors were obtained from a man aged 65 to 85 with acute or convalescent COVID-19.

This clone was observed a single time. This sequence joins TRBV18 and TRBJ2-5; a weak D match, TRBD2 (6 bases). Germline CDR1 is KGHSH and CDR2 is LQKENI. Trimming took 2 bases from V and 9 from J, leaving 10 bases between them. This CDR3 contains 12 residues. The CDR3 spells CASSPEGEAQYF. The CDR3 DNA is TGTGCCAGCTCACCAGAAGGGGAGGCCCAGTACTTC.

The J gene is TRBJ1-6, the V gene TRBV18; no firm D call. The ends were cut back, 6 bases at V and 8 bases at J, with 14 bases in the middle. Germline V lookup: CDR1 KGHSH, CDR2 LQKENI. The CDR3 length is 14 residues. CDR3 region: CASSRGNGDSPLHF. In DNA, the CDR3 is TGTGCCAGCTCGCGAGGGAATGGTGATTCACCCCTCCACTTT.

This chain uses TRBV9 with TRBJ1-1; 7 bases are shared with TRBD1. From germline, CDR1 is SGDLS and CDR2 YYNGEE. After removal of 3 bases from V and 6 bases from J, the junction contained 5 bases not matched to a gene. The CDR3 has 13 amino acids. CDR3 protein: CASSAQGVAEAFF. Written as DNA, the CDR3 is TGTGCCAGCAGCGCGCAGGGGGTAGCTGAAGCTTTCTTT.

Note on this clone: Other DNA variants within this sample encode the same CDR3. The chain employs TRBV27 and TRBJ1-1; D is perhaps TRBD1 (5 bases). The CDR3 sequence is 13 residues long. Germline V gene sequence: CDR1 MNHEY, CDR2 SMNVEV (reference sequence). Trimming took off 6 bases at V and 0 bases at J, with 8 bases between the two ends. In DNA, the CDR3 is TGTGCCAGCAGCTTGACAGTGAACACTGAAGCTTTCTTT. This codes for CASSLTVNTEAFF.

V is TRBV6-5 and J is TRBJ2-3; TRBD1 agrees at 8 bases. The J segment lost 6 bases and the V segment lost 4 bases, leaving 3 bases of the junction unmatched. This CDR3 has 13 amino acids. Germline-derived CDR1 and CDR2 are MNHEY and SVGAGI. Here the CDR3 reads CASSLDRGDTQYF. DNA for the CDR3: TGTGCCAGCAGTTTAGACAGGGGCGATACGCAGTATTTT.

This clone was found a few times. The CDR3 DNA reads TGCGCCAGCAGCTCCGCTAGCTCGGAGACCCAGTACTTC. Protein sequence: CASSSASSETQYF. The chain is built from TRBV5-1 and TRBJ2-5, with a tentative D call TRBD2 (5 bases). V was shortened by 3 bases and J by 5 bases, with 11 bases between the two germline ends. Germline-derived CDR1 and CDR2 are SGHRS and YFSETQ. This CDR3 has 13 residues.

The chain is built from TRBV20-1 and TRBJ2-7, with 7 nucleotides matching TRBD2. CDR1 and CDR2 from the germline V gene are DFQATT and SNEGSKA (reference sequence). The V and J ends lost 3 bases and 5 bases, in that order; junction bases with no gene match: 7. The CDR3 has 13 amino acids. The CDR3 loop is CSASGAGLDEQYF. The DNA of the CDR3 is TGCAGTGCTAGTGGAGCGGGGTTGGACGAGCAGTACTTC.

This chain connects TRBV3-1 (or the pseudogene TRBV3-2) to TRBJ2-6; no firm D call. This CDR3 spans 15 amino acids. V was trimmed by 0 bases and J by 0 bases, leaving 3 bases between them. Germline values: CDR1 LGHDT, CDR2 YNNKEL (reference sequence). As DNA, the CDR3 is TGTGCCAGCAGCCAAGACAGCTCTGGGGCCAACGTCCTGACTTTC. This gives the protein CASSQDSSGANVLTF.

The gene calls are TRBV11-2 and TRBJ2-2; 9 bases fit TRBD1. The germline gives CDR1 SGHAT, CDR2 FQNNGV. V lost 3 bases and J lost 3; bases outside the gene matches: 2. The CDR3 has 15 residues. The CDR3 is CASSFRDRDTGELFF. The CDR3 region has the DNA TGTGCCAGCAGCTTCCGGGACAGGGACACCGGGGAGCTGTTTTTT.

This clone has just a few counts. The rearrangement uses TRBV5-1 and TRBJ2-1; D possibly corresponds to TRBD1 (5 bases). Trimming pared 0 bases from V and 11 bases from J, leaving 12 bases between. The CDR3 has 13 residues. Germline values: CDR1 SGHRS, CDR2 YFSETQ. CDR3 bases: TGCGCCAGCAGCTTGGAAGGGGCGCCTAAGCAGTTCTTC. This sequence encodes CASSLEGAPKQFF.